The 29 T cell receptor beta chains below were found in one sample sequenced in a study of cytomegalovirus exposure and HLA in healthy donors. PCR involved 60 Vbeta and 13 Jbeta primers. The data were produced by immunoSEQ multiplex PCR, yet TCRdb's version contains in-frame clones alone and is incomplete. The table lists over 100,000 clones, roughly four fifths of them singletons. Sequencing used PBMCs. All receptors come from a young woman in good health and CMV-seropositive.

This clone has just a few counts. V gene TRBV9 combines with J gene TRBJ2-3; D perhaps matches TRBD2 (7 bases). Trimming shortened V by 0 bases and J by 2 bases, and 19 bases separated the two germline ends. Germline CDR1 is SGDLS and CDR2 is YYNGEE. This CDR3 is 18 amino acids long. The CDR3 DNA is TGTGCCAGCAGCGTAGATCTCGGCGAGGGGGGGAACACAGATACGCAGTATTTT. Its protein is CASSVDLGEGGNTDTQYF.

The CDR3 here is CASSYGRPGTDYGYTF. The CDR3 nucleotides are TGTGCCAGCAGCTATGGACGCCCCGGGACAGACTATGGCTACACCTTC. The V and J genes are TRBV13 and TRBJ1-2, with 7 bases fitting TRBD1. The J segment lost 3 bases and the V segment lost 4 bases, leaving 11 bases of the junction unmatched. CDR1 is PRHDT and CDR2 is FYEKMQ in the germline V gene (reference sequence). The CDR3 contains 16 residues.

CDR3 protein: CASSHFPGQGASEKLFF. CDR3 in DNA: TGCGCCAGCAGCCACTTCCCCGGGCAGGGGGCGAGTGAAAAACTGTTTTTT. This rearrangement joins TRBV4-1 to TRBJ1-4; 8 positions agree with TRBD1. This CDR3 region has 17 residues. Germline CDR1 reads MGHRA; CDR2 reads YSYEKL. Trimming cost V 3 bases and J 7 bases; bases outside gene matches: 13.

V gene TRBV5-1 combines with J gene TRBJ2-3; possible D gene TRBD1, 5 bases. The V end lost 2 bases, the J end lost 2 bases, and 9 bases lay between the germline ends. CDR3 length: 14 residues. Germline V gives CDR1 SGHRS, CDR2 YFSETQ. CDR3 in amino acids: CASSFQGATDTQYF. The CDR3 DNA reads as TGCGCCAGCAGCTTTCAAGGGGCCACAGATACGCAGTATTTT.

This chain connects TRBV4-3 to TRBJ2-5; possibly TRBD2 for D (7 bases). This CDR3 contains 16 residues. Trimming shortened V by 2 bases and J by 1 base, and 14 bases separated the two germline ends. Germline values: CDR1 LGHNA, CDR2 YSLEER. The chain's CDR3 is CASSQRGGRGQETQYF. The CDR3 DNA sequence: TGCGCCAGCAGCCAAAGGGGGGGCAGGGGCCAAGAGACCCAGTACTTC.

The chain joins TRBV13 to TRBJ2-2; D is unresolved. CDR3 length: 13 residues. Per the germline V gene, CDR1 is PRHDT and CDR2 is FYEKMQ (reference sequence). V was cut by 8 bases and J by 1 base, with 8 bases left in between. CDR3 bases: TGTGCCAGCCGCGCCCAGAACACCGGGGAGCTGTTTTTT. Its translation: CASRAQNTGELFF.

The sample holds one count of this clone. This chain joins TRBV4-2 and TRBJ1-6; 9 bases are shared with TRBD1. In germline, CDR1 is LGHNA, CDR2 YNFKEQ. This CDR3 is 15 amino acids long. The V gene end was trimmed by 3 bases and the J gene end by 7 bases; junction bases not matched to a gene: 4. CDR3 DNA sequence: TGTGCCAGCAGCCAGGTCGACAGGGGGAATTCACCCCTCCACTTT. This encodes CASSQVDRGNSPLHF.

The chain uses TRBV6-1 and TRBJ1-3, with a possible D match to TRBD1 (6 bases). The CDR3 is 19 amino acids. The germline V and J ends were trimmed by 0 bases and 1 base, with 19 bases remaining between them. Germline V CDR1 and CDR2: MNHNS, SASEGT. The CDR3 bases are TGTGCCAGCAGTGAAGCCCAGGGGTTCACTCGACTTTCTGGAAACACCATATATTTT. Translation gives CASSEAQGFTRLSGNTIYF.

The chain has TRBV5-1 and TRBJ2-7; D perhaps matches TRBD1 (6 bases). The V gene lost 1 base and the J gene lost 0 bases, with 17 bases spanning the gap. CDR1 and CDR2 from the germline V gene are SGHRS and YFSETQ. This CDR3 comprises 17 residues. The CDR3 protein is CASSLSTGRLTSYEQYF. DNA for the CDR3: TGCGCCAGCAGCTTGTCTACAGGGAGACTGACCTCCTACGAGCAGTACTTC. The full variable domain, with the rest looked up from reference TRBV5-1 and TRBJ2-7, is KAGVTQTPRYLIKTRGQQVTLSCSPISGHRSVSWYQQTPGQGLQFLFEYFSETQRNKGNFPGRFSGRQFSNSRSEMNVSTLELGDSALYLCASSLSTGRLTSYEQYFGPGTRLTVT.

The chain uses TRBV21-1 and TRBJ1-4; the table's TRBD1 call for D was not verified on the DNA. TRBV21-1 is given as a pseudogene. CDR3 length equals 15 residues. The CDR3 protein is CASSETGTGVGKLFF. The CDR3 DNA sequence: TGTGCCAGCAGCGAGACCGGGACAGGGGTAGGAAAACTGTTTTTT.

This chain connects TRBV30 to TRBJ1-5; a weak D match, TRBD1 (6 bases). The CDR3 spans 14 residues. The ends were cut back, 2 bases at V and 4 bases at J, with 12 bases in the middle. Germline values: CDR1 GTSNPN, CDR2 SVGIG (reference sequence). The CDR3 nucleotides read TGTGCCTGGAGTCCACAGGGCATGAATCAGCCCCAGCATTTT. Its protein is CAWSPQGMNQPQHF.

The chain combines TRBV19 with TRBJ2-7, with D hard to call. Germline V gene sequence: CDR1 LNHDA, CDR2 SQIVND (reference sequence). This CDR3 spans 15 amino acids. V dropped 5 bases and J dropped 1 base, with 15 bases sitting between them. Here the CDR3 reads CASSPKFVPSYEQYF. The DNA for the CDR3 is TGTGCCAGTAGTCCCAAATTTGTTCCATCCTACGAGCAGTACTTC.

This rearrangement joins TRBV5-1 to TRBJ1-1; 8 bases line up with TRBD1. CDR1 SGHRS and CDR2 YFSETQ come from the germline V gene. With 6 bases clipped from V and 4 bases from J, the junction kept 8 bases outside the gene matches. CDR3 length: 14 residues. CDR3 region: CASTPGQGFTEAFF. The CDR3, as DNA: TGCGCCAGCACCCCCGGACAGGGTTTCACTGAAGCTTTCTTT.

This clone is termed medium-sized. CDR3 in amino acids: CASSLPKDREKVTGELFF. CDR3 nucleotides: TGTGCCAGCAGCTTACCCAAGGACAGGGAAAAGGTAACCGGGGAGCTGTTTTTT. The chain joins TRBV7-3 to TRBJ2-2; 8 bases line up with TRBD1. The CDR3 is 18 amino acids. The V and J ends lost 2 bases and 5 bases, in that order; junction bases with no gene match: 13. Germline loops: CDR1 SGHTA, CDR2 FQGTGA.

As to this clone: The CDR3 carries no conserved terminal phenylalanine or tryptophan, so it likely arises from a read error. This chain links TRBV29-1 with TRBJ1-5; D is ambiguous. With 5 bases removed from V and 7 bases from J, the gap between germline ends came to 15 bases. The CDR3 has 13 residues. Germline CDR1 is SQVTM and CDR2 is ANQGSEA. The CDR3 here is CSVREGMGQPQHS. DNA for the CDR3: TGCAGCGTTCGGGAGGGCATGGGGCAGCCCCAGCATTCT.

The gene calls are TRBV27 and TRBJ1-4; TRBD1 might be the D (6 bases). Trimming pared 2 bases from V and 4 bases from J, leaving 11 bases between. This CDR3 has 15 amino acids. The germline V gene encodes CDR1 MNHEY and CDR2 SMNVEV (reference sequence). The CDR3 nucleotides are TGTGCCAGCAGTTTAACAGGGCCTTATAATGAAAAACTGTTTTTT. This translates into CASSLTGPYNEKLFF. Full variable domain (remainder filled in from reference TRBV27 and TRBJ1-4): EAQVTQNPRYLITVTGKKLTVTCSQNMNHEYMSWYRQDPGLGLRQIYYSMNVEVTDKGDVPEGYKVSRKEKRNFPLILESPSPNQTSLYFCASSLTGPYNEKLFFGSGTQLSVL.

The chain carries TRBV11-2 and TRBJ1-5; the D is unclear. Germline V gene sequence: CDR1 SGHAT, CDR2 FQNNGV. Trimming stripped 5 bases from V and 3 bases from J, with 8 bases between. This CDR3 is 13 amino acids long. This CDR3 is CASSAAHNQPQHF. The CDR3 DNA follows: TGTGCCAGCAGCGCCGCGCACAATCAGCCCCAGCATTTT. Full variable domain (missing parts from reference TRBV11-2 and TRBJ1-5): EAGVAQSPRYKIIEKRQSVAFWCNPISGHATLYWYQQILGQGPKLLIQFQNNGVVDDSQLPKDRFSAERLKGVDSTLKIQPAKLEDSAVYLCASSAAHNQPQHFGDGTRLSIL.

The CDR3 DNA reads TGTGCCAGCAGCTTTGGAACGGGTGAAAAACTGTTTTTT. It is translated as CASSFGTGEKLFF. This chain joins TRBV5-6 and TRBJ1-4; D uncertain. This CDR3 has 13 residues. V was pared by 2 bases and J by 7 bases, with 9 bases between. Germline V CDR1 and CDR2: SGHDT, YYEEEE.

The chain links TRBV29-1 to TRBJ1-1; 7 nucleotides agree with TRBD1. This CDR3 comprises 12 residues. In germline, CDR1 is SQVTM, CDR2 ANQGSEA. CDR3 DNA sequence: TGCAGGATAGGGGGCTTGGGCACTGAAGCTTTCTTT. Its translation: CRIGGLGTEAFF. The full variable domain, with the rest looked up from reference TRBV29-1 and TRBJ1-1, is SAVISQKPSRDICQRGTSLTIQCQVDSQVTMMFWYRQQPGQSLTLIATANQGSEATYESGFVIDKFPISRPNLTFSTLTVSNMSPEDSSIYLCRIGGLGTEAFFGQGTRLTVV.

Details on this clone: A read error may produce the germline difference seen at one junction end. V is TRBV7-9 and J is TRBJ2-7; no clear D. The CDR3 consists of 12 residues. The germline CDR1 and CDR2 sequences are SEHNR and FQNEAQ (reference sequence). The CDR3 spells CSSSPFGYEQYF. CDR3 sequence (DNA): TGTTCCAGCAGCCCATTCGGGTACGAGCAGTACTTC.

DNA of the CDR3: TGTGCCAGCAGTTACGACAGGGGGTATGGCTACACCTTC. Its translation: CASSYDRGYGYTF. J is TRBJ1-2 and V is TRBV6-6, with 9 nucleotides matching TRBD1. Germline V gene data show CDR1 as MNHNY and CDR2 as SVGAGI (reference sequence). V gave up 2 bases and J gave up 5 bases; unmatched junction bases: 0. The CDR3 is made up of 13 amino acids.

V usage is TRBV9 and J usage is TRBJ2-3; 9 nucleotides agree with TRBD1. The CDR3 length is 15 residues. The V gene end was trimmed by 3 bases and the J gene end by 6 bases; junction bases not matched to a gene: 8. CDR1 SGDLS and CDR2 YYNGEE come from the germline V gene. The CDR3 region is CASSARRQGGDTQYF. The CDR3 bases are TGTGCCAGCAGCGCGCGGAGACAGGGGGGGGATACGCAGTATTTT.

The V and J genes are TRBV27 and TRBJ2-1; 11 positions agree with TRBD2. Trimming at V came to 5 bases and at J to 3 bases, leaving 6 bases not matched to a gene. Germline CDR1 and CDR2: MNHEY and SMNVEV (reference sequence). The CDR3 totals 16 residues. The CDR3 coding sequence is TGTGCCAGCAGTGCGCTCACTAGCGGGGGCTACAATGAGCAGTTCTTC. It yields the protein CASSALTSGGYNEQFF.

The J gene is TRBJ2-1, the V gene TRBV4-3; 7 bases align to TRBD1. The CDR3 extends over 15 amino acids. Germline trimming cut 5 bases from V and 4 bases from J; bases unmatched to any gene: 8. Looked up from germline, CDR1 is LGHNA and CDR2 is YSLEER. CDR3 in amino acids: CASSENRGWYNEQFF. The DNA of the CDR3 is TGCGCCAGCAGCGAAAACAGGGGATGGTACAATGAGCAGTTCTTC.

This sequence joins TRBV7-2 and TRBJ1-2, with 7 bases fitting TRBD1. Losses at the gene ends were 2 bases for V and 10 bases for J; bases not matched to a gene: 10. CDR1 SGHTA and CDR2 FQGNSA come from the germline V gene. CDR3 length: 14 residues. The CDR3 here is CASSLSGGYGFYTF. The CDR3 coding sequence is TGTGCCAGCAGCTTATCAGGGGGGTACGGTTTCTACACCTTC.

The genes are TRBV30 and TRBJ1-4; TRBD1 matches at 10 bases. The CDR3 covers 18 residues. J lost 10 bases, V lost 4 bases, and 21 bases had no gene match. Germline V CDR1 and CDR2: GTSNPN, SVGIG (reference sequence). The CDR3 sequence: CAWIPWGTGASGCGKLFF. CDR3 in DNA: TGTGCCTGGATTCCCTGGGGGACAGGGGCTTCCGGATGTGGAAAACTGTTTTTT.

The chain's CDR3 is CASSQGLAGNTDTQYF. For the CDR3, the DNA is TGCGCCAGCAGCCAGGGACTAGCGGGGAACACAGATACGCAGTATTTT. V gene TRBV4-1 combines with J gene TRBJ2-3, with TRBD2 matching over 13 bases. The germline CDR1 and CDR2 sequences are MGHRA and YSYEKL. V dropped 3 bases and J dropped 2; count of bases not matched to a gene: 2. CDR3 length: 16 residues.

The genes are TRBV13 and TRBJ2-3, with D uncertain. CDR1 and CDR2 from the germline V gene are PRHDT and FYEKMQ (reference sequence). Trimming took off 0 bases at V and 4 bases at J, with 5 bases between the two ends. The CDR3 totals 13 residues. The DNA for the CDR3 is TGTGCCAGCAGCTTAGGGGAGCCAGATACGCAGTATTTT. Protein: CASSLGEPDTQYF.

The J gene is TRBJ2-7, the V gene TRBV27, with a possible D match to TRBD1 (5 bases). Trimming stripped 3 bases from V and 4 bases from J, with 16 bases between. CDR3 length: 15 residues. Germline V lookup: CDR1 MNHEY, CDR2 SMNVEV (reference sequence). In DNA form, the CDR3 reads TGTGCCAGCAGTTTTAAGCCAGGGCGAGATTACGAGCAGTACTTC. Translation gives CASSFKPGRDYEQYF.